These 27 T cell receptor beta chains were all obtained from the same sample, sequenced in a study of T cell responses to AZD1222 COVID-19 vaccine. Only in-frame clones appear in the TCRdb table, and some are missing; sequencing was by immunoSEQ multiplex PCR. In the table there are fewer than 150,000 clones, 75% to 90% of which are singletons. Sequenced material: peripheral blood, taken on day 0 of AZD1222 vaccination. All receptors come from an adult in good health.

This sequence joins TRBV6-6 and TRBJ1-2, with TRBD1 identical over 10 bases. This CDR3 has 18 residues. Germline lookup yields CDR1 MNHNY and CDR2 SVGAGI (reference sequence). The V segment lost 5 bases and the J segment 4 bases; nucleotides outside the gene matches: 16. The DNA for the CDR3 is TGTGCCAGCAGTCCCAGCGGGGACAGGGGCCTACTCGCCTATGGCTACACCTTC. Encoded protein: CASSPSGDRGLLAYGYTF.

The chain carries TRBV3-1 (or the pseudogene TRBV3-2) and TRBJ1-2, with 7 bases fitting TRBD1. The CDR3 contains 14 residues. V lost 2 bases to trimming and J lost 8 bases; unmatched junction nucleotides: 8. Looked up from germline, CDR1 is LGHDT and CDR2 is YNNKEL (reference sequence). CDR3 loop: CASSQLQGRGGYTF. The CDR3 DNA reads as TGTGCCAGCAGCCAACTACAGGGGAGGGGCGGCTACACCTTC.

The V and J genes are TRBV10-1 and TRBJ1-3, with 7 nucleotides matching TRBD1. The CDR3 sequence is 14 residues long. CDR1 and CDR2 (germline): WNHNN, SYGVQD (reference sequence). J was trimmed by 5 bases and V by 6 bases; bases with no gene match: 7. The CDR3 bases are TGCGCCAGCAGAGTAGACAGGGTCCGAAACACCATATATTTT. This gives the protein CASRVDRVRNTIYF.

The rearrangement joins TRBV19 to TRBJ2-1; TRBD2 might be the D (6 bases). CDR3 length: 14 amino acids. V lost 0 bases to trimming and J lost 11 bases, with 14 bases between them. Germline V gene sequence: CDR1 LNHDA, CDR2 SQIVND (reference sequence). The CDR3 DNA follows: TGTGCCAGTAGTATAGATCTATGGGGACTCAAGCAGTTCTTC. As protein: CASSIDLWGLKQFF.

V gene TRBV28 combines with J gene TRBJ2-2; 7 nucleotides line up with TRBD1. Germline CDR1 and CDR2: MDHEN and SYDVKM. This CDR3 comprises 15 residues. V lost 3 bases to trimming and J lost 4 bases; unmatched junction nucleotides: 5. Here the CDR3 reads CASSFSRTGTGELFF. DNA for the CDR3: TGTGCCAGCAGTTTTTCCCGGACAGGCACCGGGGAGCTGTTTTTT.

This chain joins TRBV3-1 (or the pseudogene TRBV3-2) and TRBJ2-3; TRBD2 agrees at 7 bases. The CDR3 length is 14 residues. Per the germline V gene, CDR1 is LGHDT and CDR2 is YNNKEL (reference sequence). V shed 4 bases, J shed 4 bases, and the junction held 5 bases outside the gene matches. The DNA of the CDR3 is TGTGCCAGCAGCCCTCGGGACTACCCAGATACGCAGTATTTT. This encodes CASSPRDYPDTQYF.

The chain employs TRBV5-4 and TRBJ1-2; TRBD1 matches at 8 bases. V lost 4 bases, J lost 8 bases, and 10 bases stayed unmatched. The CDR3 runs 14 residues. The germline V gene encodes CDR1 SGHNT and CDR2 YYREEE (reference sequence). The CDR3 here is CASSDLDRAEGYTF. The CDR3 DNA reads TGTGCCAGCAGCGATCTGGACAGGGCTGAAGGCTACACCTTC. The variable domain in full, with the rest retrieved from reference TRBV5-4 and TRBJ1-2, is ETGVTQSPTHLIKTRGQQVTLRCSSQSGHNTVSWYQQALGQGPQFIFQYYREEENGRGNFPPRFSGLQFPNYSSELNVNALELDDSALYLCASSDLDRAEGYTFGSGTRLTVV.

J is TRBJ1-2 and V is TRBV7-8; D is ambiguous. From germline, CDR1 is SGHVS and CDR2 FQNEAQ. Trimming pared 1 base from V and 4 bases from J, leaving 16 bases between. This CDR3 region has 16 residues. CDR3 region: CASSLGLPGAGYGYTF. The CDR3 nucleotides read TGTGCCAGCAGCTTAGGACTTCCTGGCGCCGGCTATGGCTACACCTTC.

The CDR3 loop is CATSDPRTGFEKLFF. Here the CDR3 DNA reads TGTGCCACCAGTGACCCGCGGACAGGTTTTGAAAAACTGTTTTTT. The chain has TRBV24-1 and TRBJ1-4, with 7 nucleotides matching TRBD1. The V segment lost 4 bases and the J segment 7 bases; nucleotides outside the gene matches: 8. The germline V gene has CDR1 KGHDR and CDR2 SFDVKD. The CDR3 totals 15 residues.

The rearrangement uses TRBV19 and TRBJ1-1, with D possibly being TRBD1 (6 bases). The CDR3 has 13 residues. In germline, CDR1 is LNHDA, CDR2 SQIVND (reference sequence). Trimming removed 8 bases from V and 1 base from J, with 11 bases in between. CDR3 in DNA: TGTGCCAGTTCCAAGGACAGGAACACTGAAGCTTTCTTT. Its translation is CASSKDRNTEAFF.

This chain links TRBV19 with TRBJ2-7; D is possibly TRBD1 (5 bases). The CDR3 is made up of 16 amino acids. Germline V CDR1 and CDR2: LNHDA, SQIVND (reference sequence). The V end lost 2 bases, the J end lost 3 bases, and 17 bases lay between the germline ends. In DNA, the CDR3 is TGTGCCAGTAGTATAAGGGCCACTCAAGGGGTCTACGAGCAGTACTTC. Protein: CASSIRATQGVYEQYF.

The chain uses TRBV6-2 or TRBV6-3 and TRBJ1-2, with D unresolved. The CDR3 has 16 amino acids. Germline CDR1 and CDR2: MNHEY and SVGEGT. With 0 bases removed from V and 2 bases from J, the gap between germline ends came to 13 bases. CDR3 protein: CASSYSSVYQNYGYTF. The CDR3, as DNA: TGTGCCAGCAGTTACTCGAGTGTTTACCAGAACTATGGCTACACCTTC.

CDR3 DNA sequence: TGTGCCAGCAGCTTAGCCCGGACAGGAGCCCGAGAGACCCAGTACTTC. This gives the protein CASSLARTGARETQYF. J is TRBJ2-5 and V is TRBV11-2; 7 bases agree with TRBD1. This CDR3 region has 16 residues. Looked up from germline, CDR1 is SGHAT and CDR2 is FQNNGV. Germline trimming cut 1 base from V and 4 bases from J; bases unmatched to any gene: 9.

This chain links TRBV10-3 with TRBJ1-1, with 10 bases aligning to TRBD1. The CDR3 has 19 amino acids. Germline V CDR1 and CDR2: ENHRY, SYGVKD. V shed 1 base and J 5 bases; nucleotides not matched to a gene: 16. The CDR3 nucleotides are TGTGCCATCAGTGAGTATATTACGGCCGGACAGGGGGACGGGACTGAAGCTTTCTTT. Translated: CAISEYITAGQGDGTEAFF.

This chain links TRBV5-6 with TRBJ2-5, with TRBD1 matching over 7 bases. Trimming cost V 0 bases and J 1 base; bases outside gene matches: 3. CDR1 SGHDT and CDR2 YYEEEE come from the germline V gene. The length of the CDR3 is 15 residues. The CDR3: CASSLEQGFQETQYF. The CDR3 nucleotides read TGTGCCAGCAGCTTGGAACAGGGGTTCCAAGAGACCCAGTACTTC.

The V and J genes are TRBV7-3 and TRBJ2-3; 8 bases map to TRBD2. There are 15 residues in the CDR3. Germline V gives CDR1 SGHTA, CDR2 FQGTGA. J gave up 4 bases and V 6 bases, and 9 bases lay outside the gene matches. The CDR3 sequence is CASSDQRGSPDTQYF. CDR3 bases: TGTGCCAGCAGTGACCAGCGGGGGAGCCCAGATACGCAGTATTTT.

This clone appeared a single time. The V call is TRBV27, the J call TRBJ1-5; no clear D gene. This CDR3 has 14 amino acids. CDR1 is MNHEY, CDR2 SMNVEV, per germline (reference sequence). The V end was cut by 4 bases, the J end by 1 base, with 8 bases between. The CDR3 coding sequence is TGTGCCAGCAGTTCTCCGGACAGCAATCAGCCCCAGCATTTT. Its protein is CASSSPDSNQPQHF.

The chain employs TRBV7-8 and TRBJ2-7, with TRBD1 matching over 8 bases. Trimming cost V 4 bases and J 3 bases; bases outside gene matches: 8. The CDR3 is 15 residues long. Per germline, CDR1 SGHVS and CDR2 FQNEAQ. The CDR3 is CASSSPDRGSYEQYF. CDR3 DNA sequence: TGTGCCAGCAGCTCACCCGACAGGGGAAGCTACGAGCAGTACTTC.

This chain uses TRBV24-1 with TRBJ2-1, with D maybe TRBD2 (6 bases). Looked up from germline, CDR1 is KGHDR and CDR2 is SFDVKD. V was shortened by 4 bases and J by 4 bases, with 28 bases between the two germline ends. This CDR3 comprises 20 residues. The CDR3 reads CATSDTVRTSAGTDYNEQFF. DNA of the CDR3: TGTGCCACCAGTGACACCGTACGAACGTCGGCAGGGACTGATTACAATGAGCAGTTCTTC.

V gene TRBV7-8 combines with J gene TRBJ1-2; 8 nucleotides match TRBD1. The CDR3 covers 18 residues. V was pared by 1 base and J by 5 bases, with 15 bases of the junction left unmatched. Germline V lookup: CDR1 SGHVS, CDR2 FQNEAQ. The CDR3 DNA is TGTGCCAGCAGCTTAGGGTCGCGGTCTGGACAGGGCTCTTATGGCTACACCTTC. Its translation is CASSLGSRSGQGSYGYTF.

The genes are TRBV2 and TRBJ1-5; 12 bases line up with TRBD1. The J segment lost 6 bases and the V segment lost 3 bases, leaving 3 bases of the junction unmatched. The CDR3 has 15 residues. Germline values: CDR1 SNHLY, CDR2 FYNNEI. CDR3 bases: TGTGCCAGCAGTGAGGGGACAGGGGGCTCTCAGCCCCAGCATTTT. Residues: CASSEGTGGSQPQHF.

The chain joins TRBV12-3 or TRBV12-4 to TRBJ1-2; no definite D call. The CDR3 runs 12 residues. V dropped 2 bases and J dropped 6 bases, with 7 bases sitting between them. The CDR3 protein is CASSLNGDGYTF. CDR3 bases: TGTGCCAGCAGTTTAAACGGAGATGGCTACACCTTC.

This sequence joins TRBV3-1 (or the pseudogene TRBV3-2) and TRBJ1-5; D remains unclear. This CDR3 is built from 14 residues. V lost 0 bases and J lost 7, with 10 bases in between. Germline-derived CDR1 and CDR2 are LGHDT and YNNKEL (reference sequence). The CDR3 bases are TGTGCCAGCAGCCAAGATCGGCGGGTGCAGCCCCAGCATTTT. Amino acid sequence: CASSQDRRVQPQHF.

The chain uses TRBV19 and TRBJ1-2; no reliable D call. V was clipped by 5 bases and J by 2 bases, with 6 bases between them. CDR3 length equals 12 residues. Germline assignment: CDR1 LNHDA and CDR2 SQIVND (reference sequence). The CDR3 DNA is TGTGCCAGTAGTCCCCAGAACTATGGCTACACCTTC. Translation gives CASSPQNYGYTF.

The chain has TRBV7-9 and TRBJ2-5, with 10 bases fitting TRBD1. The CDR3 extends over 13 amino acids. V trimming: 3 bases; J trimming: 5 bases; junction bases outside the gene matches: 0. Germline V lookup: CDR1 SEHNR, CDR2 FQNEAQ (reference sequence). CDR3 sequence (DNA): TGTGCCAGCAGCTTGACAGGGGGCGAGACCCAGTACTTC. Its translation is CASSLTGGETQYF.

The V gene is TRBV3-1 (or the pseudogene TRBV3-2), the J gene TRBJ2-5; D is perhaps TRBD2 (5 bases). This CDR3 region has 13 residues. V lost 4 bases, J lost 4 bases, and 10 bases lay in between. Looked up from germline, CDR1 is LGHDT and CDR2 is YNNKEL (reference sequence). CDR3 loop: CASSLRGGETQYF. Written as DNA, the CDR3 is TGTGCCAGCAGCCTTCGTGGAGGAGAGACCCAGTACTTC.

The V and J genes are TRBV29-1 and TRBJ2-2, with D possibly being TRBD2 (5 bases). The germline gives CDR1 SQVTM, CDR2 ANQGSEA. Trimming removed 3 bases from V and 5 bases from J, with 10 bases in between. This CDR3 is 13 amino acids long. CDR3: CSVDEGRTGELFF. In DNA, the CDR3 is TGCAGCGTTGACGAGGGTCGGACCGGGGAGCTGTTTTTT.